This T cell receptor beta chain was identified during a study of technical replicates of blood from a few donors. This clone was seen only once. This CDR3 is 13 amino acids long. Germline V gives CDR1 SGHTA, CDR2 FQGTGA. Trimming left V 1 base short and J 9 bases short, with 12 bases between. Generated by immunoSEQ multiplex PCR, the TCRdb table keeps only in-frame clones and is missing some. The sample has 75,000 to 90,000 clones, 93% seen once. The V gene is TRBV7-3, the J gene TRBJ2-5, with D possibly matching TRBD2 (5 bases). The sequence was collected from a human donor in good health. The sequencing input was T cells isolated from PBMCs. CDR3 bases: TGTGCCAGCAGCTTAAGGAGGAGAGAACCCCAGTACTTC. It yields the protein CASSLRRREPQYF.